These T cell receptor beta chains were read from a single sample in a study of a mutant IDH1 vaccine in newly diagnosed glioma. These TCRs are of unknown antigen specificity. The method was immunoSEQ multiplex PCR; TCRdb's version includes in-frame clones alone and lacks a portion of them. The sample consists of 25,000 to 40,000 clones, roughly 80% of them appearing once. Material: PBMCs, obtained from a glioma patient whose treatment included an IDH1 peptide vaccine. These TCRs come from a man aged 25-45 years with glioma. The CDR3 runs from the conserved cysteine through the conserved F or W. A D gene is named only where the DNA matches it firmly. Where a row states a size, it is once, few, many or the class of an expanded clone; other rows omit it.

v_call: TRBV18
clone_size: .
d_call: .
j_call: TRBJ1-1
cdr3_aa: CASSPFPYTEAFF
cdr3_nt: TGTGCCAGCTCACCATTCCCCTACACTGAAGCTTTCTTT

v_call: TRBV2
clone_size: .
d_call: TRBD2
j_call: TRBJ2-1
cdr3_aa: CASRILAGYNEQFF
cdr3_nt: TGTGCCAGCAGAATCCTAGCGGGGTACAATGAGCAGTTCTTC

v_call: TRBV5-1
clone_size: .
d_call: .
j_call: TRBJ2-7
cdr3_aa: CASSWGTAPSYEQYF
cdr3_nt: TGCGCCAGCAGCTGGGGGACCGCTCCCTCCTACGAGCAGTACTTC

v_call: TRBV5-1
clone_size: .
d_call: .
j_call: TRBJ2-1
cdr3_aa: CASSSDSDEQFF
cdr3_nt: TGCGCCAGCAGCTCAGACTCGGATGAGCAGTTCTTC

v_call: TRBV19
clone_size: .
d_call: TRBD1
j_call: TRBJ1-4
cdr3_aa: CASSSSGGANEKLFF
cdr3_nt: TGTGCCAGTAGTTCTTCAGGGGGAGCTAATGAAAAACTGTTTTTT

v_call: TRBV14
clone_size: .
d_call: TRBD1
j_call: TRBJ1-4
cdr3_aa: CASSHREGADEKLFF
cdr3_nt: TGTGCCAGCAGCCACCGGGAGGGGGCGGATGAAAAACTGTTTTTT

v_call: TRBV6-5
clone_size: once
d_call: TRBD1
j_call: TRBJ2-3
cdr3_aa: CASRQGARDTQYF
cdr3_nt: TGTGCCAGCCGACAGGGGGCCAGAGATACGCAGTATTTT

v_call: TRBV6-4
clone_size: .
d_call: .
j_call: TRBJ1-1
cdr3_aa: CASSLGGGKTEAFF
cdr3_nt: TGTGCCAGCAGCCTGGGAGGGGGGAAGACTGAAGCTTTCTTT

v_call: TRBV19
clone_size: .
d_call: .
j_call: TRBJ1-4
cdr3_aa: CASSIGTSRGEKLFF
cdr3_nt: TGTGCCAGTAGTATCGGAACCAGTCGCGGTGAAAAACTGTTTTTT

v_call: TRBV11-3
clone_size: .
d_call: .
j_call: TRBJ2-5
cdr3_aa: CASSLGHGQETQYF
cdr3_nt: TGTGCCAGCAGCTTAGGCCACGGCCAAGAGACCCAGTACTTC

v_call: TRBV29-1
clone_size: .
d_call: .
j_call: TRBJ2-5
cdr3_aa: CSVVEGKETQYF
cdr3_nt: TGCAGCGTTGTAGAGGGGAAAGAGACCCAGTACTTC